This T cell receptor beta chain stems from a study of blood T cell repertoires in COVID-19. The overall study: From T cells, B-cell-depleted T cells, or PBMCs came the material, which was cDNA or gDNA.

In germline, CDR1 is LNHDA, CDR2 SQIVND (reference sequence). V dropped 8 bases and J dropped 1; count of bases not matched to a gene: 8. The CDR3 covers 15 residues. Only in-frame clones appear in the TCRdb table, and some are missing; sequencing was by immunoSEQ multiplex PCR. The sample gives roughly 48,000 clones, 88% of which show up once; roughly an eighth is in the top ten. Specimen: peripheral blood. The clonotype was recovered from a human donor in a cohort sampled during active COVID-19. The chain combines TRBV19 with TRBJ2-1; TRBD1 aligns across 7 bases. CDR3: CASGIDRASYNEQFF. CDR3 DNA sequence: TGTGCCAGTGGAATCGACAGGGCGTCCTACAATGAGCAGTTCTTC.